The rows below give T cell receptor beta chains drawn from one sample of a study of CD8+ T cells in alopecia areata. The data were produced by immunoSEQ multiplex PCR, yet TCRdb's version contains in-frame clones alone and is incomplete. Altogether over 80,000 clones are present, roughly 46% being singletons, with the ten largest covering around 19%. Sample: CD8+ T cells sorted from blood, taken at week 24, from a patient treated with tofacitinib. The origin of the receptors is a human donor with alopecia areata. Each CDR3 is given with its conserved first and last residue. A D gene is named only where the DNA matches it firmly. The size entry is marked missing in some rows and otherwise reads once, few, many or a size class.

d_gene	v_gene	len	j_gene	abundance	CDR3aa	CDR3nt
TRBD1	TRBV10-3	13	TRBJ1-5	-	CAISEEQGQPQHF	TGTGCCATCAGTGAGGAACAGGGGCAGCCCCAGCATTTT
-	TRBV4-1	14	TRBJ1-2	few	CASSQDPGVGGYTF	TGCGCCAGCAGCCAAGATCCAGGAGTTGGTGGCTACACCTTC
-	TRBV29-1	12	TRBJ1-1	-	CSVVSMNTEAFF	TGCAGCGTTGTAAGCATGAACACTGAAGCTTTCTTT
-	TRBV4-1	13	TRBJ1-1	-	CASSQDWNTEAFF	TGCGCCAGCAGCCAAGATTGGAACACTGAAGCTTTCTTT
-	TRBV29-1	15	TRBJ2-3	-	CSVDARGREPDTQYF	TGCAGCGTTGACGCTCGTGGTAGGGAGCCAGATACGCAGTATTTT
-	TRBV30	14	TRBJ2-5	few	CAWSATSQWETQYF	TGTGCCTGGAGTGCGACCTCCCAGTGGGAGACCCAGTACTTC
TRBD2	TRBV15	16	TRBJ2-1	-	CATSRELAGAGNEQFF	TGTGCCACCAGCAGGGAGTTAGCGGGGGCTGGCAATGAGCAGTTCTTC
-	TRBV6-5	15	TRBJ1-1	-	CASSYSARPNTEAFF	TGTGCCAGCAGTTACTCCGCCAGGCCGAACACTGAAGCTTTCTTT
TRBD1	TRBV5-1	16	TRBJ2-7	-	CASSLSPGTGIYEQYF	TGCGCCAGCAGCTTATCCCCTGGGACAGGGATCTACGAGCAGTACTTC
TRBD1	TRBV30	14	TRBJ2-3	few	CAWSVGRGSDTQYF	TGTGCCTGGAGTGTGGGCAGGGGGTCAGATACGCAGTATTTT
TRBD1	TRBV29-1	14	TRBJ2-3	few	CSVLGTGLTDTQYF	TGCAGCGTCCTCGGGACAGGGCTCACAGATACGCAGTATTTT
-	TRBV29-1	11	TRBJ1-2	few	CSVPDNGGYTF	TGCAGCGTCCCGGACAATGGGGGCTACACCTTC
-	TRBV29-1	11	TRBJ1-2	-	CSVVELRGYTF	TGCAGCGTTGTTGAACTCCGGGGCTACACCTTC
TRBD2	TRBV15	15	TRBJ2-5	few	CATSSRLAGEETQYF	TGTGCCACCAGCAGCCGACTAGCGGGAGAAGAGACCCAGTACTTC
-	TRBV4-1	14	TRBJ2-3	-	CASSPLARGDTQYF	TGCGCCAGCAGCCCCCTAGCGAGGGGAGATACGCAGTATTTT
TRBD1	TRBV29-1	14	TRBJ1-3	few	CSVEWGDSGNTIYF	TGCAGCGTTGAATGGGGGGACAGTGGAAACACCATATATTTT
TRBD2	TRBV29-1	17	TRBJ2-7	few	CSVMLGQGLAGAYEQYF	TGCAGCGTTATGTTGGGACAAGGACTAGCGGGCGCCTACGAGCAGTACTTC
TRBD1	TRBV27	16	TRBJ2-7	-	CASSLTGTGGVYEQYF	TGTGCCAGCAGTTTAACAGGGACAGGGGGCGTTTACGAGCAGTACTTC
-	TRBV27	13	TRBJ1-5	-	CASSLGANQPQHF	TGTGCCAGCAGTTTAGGGGCCAATCAGCCCCAGCATTTT
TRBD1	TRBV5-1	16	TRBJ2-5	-	CASSLGTGRYQETQYF	TGCGCCAGCAGCTTGGGGACAGGCCGGTACCAAGAGACCCAGTACTTC
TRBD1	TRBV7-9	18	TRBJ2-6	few	CASSQLDRTLSGANVLTF	TGTGCCAGCAGCCAACTGGACAGGACCCTATCTGGGGCCAACGTCCTGACTTTC
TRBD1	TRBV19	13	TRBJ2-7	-	CASSQTGGGEQYF	TGTGCCAGTAGTCAAACAGGGGGCGGGGAGCAGTACTTC
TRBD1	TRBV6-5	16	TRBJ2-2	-	CASSYRRTGPTGELFF	TGTGCCAGCAGTTACCGGAGGACAGGACCCACCGGGGAGCTGTTTTTT
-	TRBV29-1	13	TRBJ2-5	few	CKTRQPRRETQYF	TGCAAGACCAGACAGCCCCGCCGGGAGACCCAGTACTTC
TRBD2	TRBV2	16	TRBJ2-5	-	CASRATSGRARETQYF	TGTGCCAGCAGGGCAACTAGCGGGAGGGCCCGAGAGACCCAGTACTTC
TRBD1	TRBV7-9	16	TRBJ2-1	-	CASSLGGGQGFNEQFF	TGTGCCAGCAGCTTAGGCGGAGGACAGGGGTTCAATGAGCAGTTCTTC
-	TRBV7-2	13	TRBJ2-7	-	CASSSLASYEQYF	TGTGCCAGCAGCTCACTAGCTTCCTACGAGCAGTACTTC
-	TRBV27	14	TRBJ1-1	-	CASSSLAGRTEAFF	TGTGCCAGCAGTTCGTTGGCAGGGCGAACTGAAGCTTTCTTT
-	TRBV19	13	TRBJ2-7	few	CASSPSGAYEQYF	TGTGCCAGTAGTCCCTCCGGGGCCTACGAGCAGTACTTC
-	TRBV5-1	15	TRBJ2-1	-	CASSPWGGTGNEQFF	TGCGCCAGCAGTCCCTGGGGCGGGACGGGCAATGAGCAGTTCTTC
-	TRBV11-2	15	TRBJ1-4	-	CASSLHGPTNEKLFF	TGTGCCAGCAGCTTACACGGACCGACGAATGAAAAACTGTTTTTT
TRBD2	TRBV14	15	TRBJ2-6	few	CASSPKGGGANVLTF	TGTGCCAGCAGCCCGAAGGGAGGGGGGGCCAACGTCCTGACTTTC
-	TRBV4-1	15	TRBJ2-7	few	CASSQMTGSSYEQYF	TGCGCCAGCAGCCAAATGACAGGTAGCTCCTACGAGCAGTACTTC
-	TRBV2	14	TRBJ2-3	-	CASTVQDSTDTQYF	TGTGCCAGCACTGTACAGGACAGCACAGATACGCAGTATTTT
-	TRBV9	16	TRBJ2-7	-	CASSVGSDRSSYEQYF	TGTGCCAGCAGCGTAGGTAGCGACCGAAGCTCCTACGAGCAGTACTTC
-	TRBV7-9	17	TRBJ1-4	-	CASSLDSGFSLNEKLFF	TGTGCCAGCAGCTTAGACTCTGGTTTCAGTTTAAATGAAAAACTGTTTTTT
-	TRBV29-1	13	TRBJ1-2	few	CSVAREDPYGYTF	TGCAGCGTTGCCAGGGAGGATCCCTATGGCTACACCTTC
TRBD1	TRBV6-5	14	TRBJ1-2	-	CASSTPRTGYGYTF	TGTGCCAGCAGTACCCCAAGGACAGGCTATGGCTACACCTTC
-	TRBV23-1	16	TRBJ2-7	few	CASSQSSAQGGDEQYF	TGCGCCAGCAGTCAATCATCGGCGCAGGGAGGCGACGAGCAGTACTTC
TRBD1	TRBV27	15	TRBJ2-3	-	CASSPRQGRIDTQYF	TGTGCCAGCAGCCCACGACAGGGTCGCATAGATACGCAGTATTTT
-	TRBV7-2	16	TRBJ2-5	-	CASSLSAANLQETQYF	TGTGCCAGCAGCTTAAGCGCTGCAAACCTCCAAGAGACCCAGTACTTC